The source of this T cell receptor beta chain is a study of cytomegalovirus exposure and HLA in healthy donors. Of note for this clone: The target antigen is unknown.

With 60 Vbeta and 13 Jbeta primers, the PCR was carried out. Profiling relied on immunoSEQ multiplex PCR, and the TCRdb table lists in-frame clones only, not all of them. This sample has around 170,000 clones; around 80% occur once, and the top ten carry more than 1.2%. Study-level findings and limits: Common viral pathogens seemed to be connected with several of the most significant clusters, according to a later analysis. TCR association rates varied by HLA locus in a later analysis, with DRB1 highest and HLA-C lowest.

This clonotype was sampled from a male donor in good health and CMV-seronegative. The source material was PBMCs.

DNA of the CDR3: TGTGCCAGCTCACCCGGCGCGGGGGGGCTTTACGAGCAGTACTTC. This codes for CASSPGAGGLYEQYF. The rearrangement links TRBV18 to TRBJ2-7, with 9 bases that match TRBD2. CDR3 length: 15 amino acids. V shed 3 bases, J shed 4 bases, and the junction held 7 bases outside the gene matches. From germline, CDR1 is KGHSH and CDR2 LQKENI.